This T cell receptor beta chain was found in a study of cytomegalovirus exposure and HLA in healthy donors. Findings and limits, study-wide: Later, TCR association rates were found to vary by HLA locus, highest for DRB1 and lowest for HLA-C.

The germline gives CDR1 SQVTM, CDR2 ANQGSEA. This CDR3 region has 10 residues. Details on this clone: What it recognizes is unknown.

A multiplex PCR was run with 60 Vbeta primers and 13 Jbeta primers. Assay: immunoSEQ multiplex PCR; the TCRdb copy retains only in-frame clones and omits some. The sample records under 200,000 clones, roughly four fifths being singletons. Sequenced input: PBMCs. The genes are TRBV29-1 and TRBJ2-7; D is unclear. The closer fit of TRBJ2-5 to the DNA end suggests the J call may be wrong. The sequence was obtained from a man between 18 and 29 years old in good health and CMV-seronegative. The DNA for the CDR3 is TGCAGCGTTCGATGGGAGACCCAGTACTTC. It translates to CSVRWETQYF.